The clone carrying this TCR beta chain was seen only once. The antigen remains unidentified. The data are from a study of glioma-infiltrating T cells after dendritic cell vaccination. Overall study results and limits: Few patients contributed both blood and tumor specimens.

TCRB CDR3 was amplified from 2 ug genomic DNA or less. Amplification used 60 V beta primers and 13 J beta primers. Only in-frame clones appear in the TCRdb table, and some are missing; sequencing was by immunoSEQ multiplex PCR. The sample carries about 76,000 clones, around 90% recorded once. CDR1 is LNHDA and CDR2 is SQIVND in the germline V gene (reference sequence). Trimming left V 5 bases short and J 2 bases short, with 22 bases between. This CDR3 comprises 18 residues. Sample time point: after dendritic cell vaccination, including at tumor progression/relapse. The receptor was derived from a human donor with glioblastoma. Here the sequenced sample was blood, taken after dendritic cell vaccination. V and J are TRBV19 and TRBJ1-5; a weak D match, TRBD1 (5 bases). The CDR3 loop is CASSPLGRQGGGNQPQHF. DNA of the CDR3: TGTGCCAGTAGTCCCCTTGGCCGCCAGGGAGGAGGCAATCAGCCCCAGCATTTT.